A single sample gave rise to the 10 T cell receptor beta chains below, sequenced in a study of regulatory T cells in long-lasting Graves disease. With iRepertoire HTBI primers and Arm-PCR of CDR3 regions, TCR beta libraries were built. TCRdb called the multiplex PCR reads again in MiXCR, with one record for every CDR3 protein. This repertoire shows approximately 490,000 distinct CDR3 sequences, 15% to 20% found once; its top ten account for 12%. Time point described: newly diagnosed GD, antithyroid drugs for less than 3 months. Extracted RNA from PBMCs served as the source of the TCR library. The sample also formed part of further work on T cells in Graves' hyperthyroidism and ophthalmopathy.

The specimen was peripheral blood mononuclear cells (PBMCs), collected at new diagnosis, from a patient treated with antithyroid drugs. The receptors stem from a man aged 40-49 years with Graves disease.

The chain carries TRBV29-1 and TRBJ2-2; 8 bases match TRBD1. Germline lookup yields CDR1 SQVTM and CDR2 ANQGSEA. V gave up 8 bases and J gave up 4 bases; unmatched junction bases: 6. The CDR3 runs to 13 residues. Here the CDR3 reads CSCDRGFTGELFF. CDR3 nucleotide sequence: TGCAGCTGTGACAGGGGATTCACCGGGGAGCTGTTTTTT.

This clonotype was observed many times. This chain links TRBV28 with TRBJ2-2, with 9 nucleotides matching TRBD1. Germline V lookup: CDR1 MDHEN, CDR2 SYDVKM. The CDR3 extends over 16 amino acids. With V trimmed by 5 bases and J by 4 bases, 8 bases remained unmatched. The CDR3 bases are TGTGCCAGCAGTCTCACCGGGACAGGGATCACCGGGGAGCTGTTTTTT. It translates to CASSLTGTGITGELFF.

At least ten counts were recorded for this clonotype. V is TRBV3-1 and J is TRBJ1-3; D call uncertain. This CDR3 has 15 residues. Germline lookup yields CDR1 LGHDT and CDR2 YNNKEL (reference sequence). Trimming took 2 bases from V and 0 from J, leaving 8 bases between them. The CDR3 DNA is TGTGCCAGCAGCCAAAATCCCATCTCTGGAAACACCATATATTTT. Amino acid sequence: CASSQNPISGNTIYF.

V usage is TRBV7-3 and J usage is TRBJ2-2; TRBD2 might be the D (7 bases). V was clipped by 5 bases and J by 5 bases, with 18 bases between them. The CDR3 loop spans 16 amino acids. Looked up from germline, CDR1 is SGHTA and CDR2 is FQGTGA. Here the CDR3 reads CASSPGVGRTTGELFF. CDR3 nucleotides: TGTGCCAGCAGCCCAGGGGTCGGGAGGACGACCGGGGAGCTGTTTTTT.

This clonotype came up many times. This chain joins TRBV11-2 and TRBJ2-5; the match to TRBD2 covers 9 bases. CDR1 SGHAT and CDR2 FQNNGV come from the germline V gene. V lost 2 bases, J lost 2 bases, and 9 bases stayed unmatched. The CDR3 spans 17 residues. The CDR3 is CASSLLIGSGRQETQYF. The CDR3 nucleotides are TGTGCCAGCAGCTTATTAATAGGTAGCGGGAGACAAGAGACCCAGTACTTC. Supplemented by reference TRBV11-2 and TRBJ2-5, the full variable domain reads EAGVAQSPRYKIIEKRQSVAFWCNPISGHATLYWYQQILGQGPKLLIQFQNNGVVDDSQLPKDRFSAERLKGVDSTLKIQPAKLEDSAVYLCASSLLIGSGRQETQYFGPGTRLLVL.

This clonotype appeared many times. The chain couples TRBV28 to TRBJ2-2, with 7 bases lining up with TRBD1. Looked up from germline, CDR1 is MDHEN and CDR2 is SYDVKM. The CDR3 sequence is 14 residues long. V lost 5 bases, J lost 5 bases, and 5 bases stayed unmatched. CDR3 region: CASSHRQGTGELFF. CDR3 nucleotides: TGTGCCAGCAGTCACCGACAGGGAACCGGGGAGCTGTTTTTT.

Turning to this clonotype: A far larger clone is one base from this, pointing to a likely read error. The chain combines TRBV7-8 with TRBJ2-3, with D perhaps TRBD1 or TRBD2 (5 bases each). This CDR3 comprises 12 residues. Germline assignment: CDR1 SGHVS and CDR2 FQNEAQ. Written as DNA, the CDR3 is TGTGCCAGCAGCTTACCCAGGGAGACCGAGTACTTC. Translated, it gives CASSLPRETEYF.

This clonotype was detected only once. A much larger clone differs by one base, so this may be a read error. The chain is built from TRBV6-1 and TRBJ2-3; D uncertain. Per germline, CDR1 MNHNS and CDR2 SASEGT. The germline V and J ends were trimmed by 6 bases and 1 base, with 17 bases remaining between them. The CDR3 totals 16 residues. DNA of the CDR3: TGTGCCAGCAGAGCCGGCCTGTTAACCGGCACAGATACGCAGTATTTT. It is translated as CASRAGLLTGTDTQYF.

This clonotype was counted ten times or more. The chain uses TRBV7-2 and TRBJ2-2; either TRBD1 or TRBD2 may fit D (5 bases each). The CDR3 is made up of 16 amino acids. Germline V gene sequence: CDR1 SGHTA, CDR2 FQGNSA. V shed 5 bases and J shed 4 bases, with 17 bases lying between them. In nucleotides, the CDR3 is TGTGCCAGCAGCCAAAGACGGTGGGACGCCACCGGGGAGCTGTTTTTT. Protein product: CASSQRRWDATGELFF.

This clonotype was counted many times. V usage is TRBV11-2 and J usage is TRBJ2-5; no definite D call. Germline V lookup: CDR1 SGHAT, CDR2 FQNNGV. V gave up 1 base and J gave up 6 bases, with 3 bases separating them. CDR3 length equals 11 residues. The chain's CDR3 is CASSLGQTQYF. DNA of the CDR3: TGTGCCAGCAGCTTAGGGCAGACCCAGTACTTC.